Sequencing of this T cell receptor (beta chain) was carried out in a study of CD8 T cells in Susac syndrome. Study at large: Clinical remission applied to roughly 8 sequenced Susac syndrome patients, and about six had active disease.

This CDR3 spans 18 amino acids. Germline V gives CDR1 MDHEN, CDR2 SYDVKM. With 3 bases clipped from V and 2 bases from J, the junction kept 12 bases outside the gene matches. Remarks on this clonotype: The antigen is undetermined.

Study-wide findings and caveats: In its TCR sequencing and HLA analysis, the study acknowledged that the number of individuals was relatively small.

Random hexamers served to reverse transcribe about 0.5 to 1 ug RNA. TCRdb used MiXCR to reprocess the immunoSEQ multiplex PCR reads, holding one entry per CDR3 protein. Here the sample spans roughly 250,000 distinct CDR3 sequences, about 95% being singletons. The chain recombines TRBV28 with TRBJ2-5; 10 bases fit TRBD1. The sequenced material came from CD4+ T cells from PBMCs. The receptor comes from a human donor with Susac syndrome. The CDR3 sequence is CASSFRDRGRGGQETQYF. CDR3 DNA: TGTGCCAGCAGTTTTCGAGACAGGGGGCGCGGAGGGCAAGAGACCCAGTACTTC. Full variable domain (remainder filled in from reference TRBV28 and TRBJ2-5): DVKVTQSSRYLVKRTGEKVFLECVQDMDHENMFWYRQDPGLGLRLIYFSYDVKMKEKGDIPEGYSVSREKKERFSLILESASTNQTSMYLCASSFRDRGRGGQETQYFGPGTRLLVL.